These T cell receptor beta chains were read from a single sample in a study of STAT3 mutations in large granular lymphocyte leukemia. The method was immunoSEQ multiplex PCR; TCRdb's version includes in-frame clones alone and lacks a portion of them. The table records several thousand clones, about 88% of them present only once. The sequencing input was peripheral blood mononuclear cells. These receptors were collected from a man at least 80 years old with T-cell large granular lymphocyte leukemia. Some clones in this sample may be carry-over from other donors' samples. The CDR3 runs from the conserved cysteine through the conserved F or W. A D gene is named only where the DNA matches it firmly. Clone size is not always given. Where it is, it says once, few, many or a class for expanded clones.

j_gene: TRBJ2-6
abundance: .
v_gene: TRBV2
d_gene: .
CDR3aa: CASSEGGIAGANVLTF
CDR3nt: TGTGCCAGCAGTGAAGGGGGAATTGCTGGGGCCAACGTCCTGACTTTC

j_gene: TRBJ1-5
abundance: .
v_gene: TRBV10-3
d_gene: TRBD1
CDR3aa: CASKGQEIQPQHF
CDR3nt: TGTGCCAGCAAGGGACAGGAGATACAGCCCCAGCATTTT

j_gene: TRBJ2-2
abundance: .
v_gene: TRBV29-1
d_gene: .
CDR3aa: CSGLIGRWDTGELFF
CDR3nt: TGCAGCGGGCTCATAGGCAGGTGGGACACCGGGGAGCTGTTTTTT

j_gene: TRBJ1-1
abundance: .
v_gene: TRBV5-4
d_gene: .
CDR3aa: CASSRAQGRTEAFF
CDR3nt: TGTGCCAGCAGCCGCGCTCAGGGGAGGACTGAAGCTTTCTTT

j_gene: TRBJ2-3
abundance: .
v_gene: TRBV5-1
d_gene: TRBD1
CDR3aa: CASSKDRVQKGDTQYF
CDR3nt: TGCGCCAGCAGCAAGGACAGGGTCCAAAAGGGGGATACGCAGTATTTT

j_gene: TRBJ2-3
abundance: .
v_gene: TRBV5-1
d_gene: .
CDR3aa: CASSSTGSTDTQYF
CDR3nt: TGCGCCAGCAGCTCGACAGGCAGCACAGATACGCAGTATTTT

j_gene: TRBJ2-1
abundance: .
v_gene: TRBV12-5
d_gene: TRBD2
CDR3aa: CASGLVGRGDSYNEQFF
CDR3nt: TGTGCTAGTGGTTTGGTTGGGCGGGGGGATTCCTACAATGAGCAGTTCTTC

j_gene: TRBJ1-1
abundance: .
v_gene: TRBV7-9
d_gene: .
CDR3aa: CASSPRGGVNTEAFF
CDR3nt: TGTGCCAGCAGCCCCCGCGGAGGGGTGAACACTGAAGCTTTCTTT

j_gene: TRBJ1-5
abundance: few
v_gene: TRBV2
d_gene: .
CDR3aa: CASSKYRTPNQPQHF
CDR3nt: TGTGCCAGCAGTAAGTACAGGACCCCCAATCAGCCCCAGCATTTT

j_gene: TRBJ1-1
abundance: .
v_gene: TRBV30
d_gene: .
CDR3aa: CAWSVAVPGPPEAFF
CDR3nt: TGTGCCTGGAGCGTAGCCGTCCCGGGACCCCCTGAAGCTTTCTTT

j_gene: TRBJ2-5
abundance: .
v_gene: TRBV7-9
d_gene: .
CDR3aa: CASSAEGFLGETQYF
CDR3nt: TGTGCCAGCAGCGCGGAGGGATTTCTGGGGGAGACCCAGTACTTC

j_gene: TRBJ2-7
abundance: .
v_gene: TRBV14
d_gene: TRBD2
CDR3aa: CASSDGLAGVRNF
CDR3nt: TGTGCCAGCAGCGACGGACTAGCGGGGGTTAGGAACTTC

j_gene: TRBJ1-1
abundance: .
v_gene: TRBV29-1
d_gene: .
CDR3aa: CSVALGTEAFF
CDR3nt: TGCAGCGTTGCTCTGGGGACTGAAGCTTTCTTT

j_gene: TRBJ1-5
abundance: once
v_gene: TRBV19
d_gene: .
CDR3aa: CASSPGGGGNQPQHF
CDR3nt: TGTGCCAGTAGCCCAGGTGGGGGGGGGAATCAGCCCCAGCATTTT

j_gene: TRBJ1-1
abundance: .
v_gene: TRBV29-1
d_gene: .
CDR3aa: CSVEDGAGVNTEAFF
CDR3nt: TGCAGCGTTGAAGATGGGGCAGGGGTGAACACTGAAGCTTTCTTT

j_gene: TRBJ1-5
abundance: .
v_gene: TRBV4-1
d_gene: .
CDR3aa: CASSHSDSPNQPQHF
CDR3nt: TGCGCCAGCAGCCATTCGGACAGCCCCAATCAGCCCCAGCATTTT

j_gene: TRBJ1-3
abundance: few
v_gene: TRBV5-6
d_gene: .
CDR3aa: CASSFYEAPTHTIYF
CDR3nt: TGTGCCAGCAGCTTCTACGAGGCGCCGACCCACACCATATATTTT

j_gene: TRBJ2-3
abundance: .
v_gene: TRBV7-8
d_gene: TRBD2
CDR3aa: CASSLDETSGNTQYF
CDR3nt: TGTGCCAGCAGCTTAGACGAGACTAGCGGCAATACGCAGTATTTT

j_gene: TRBJ2-3
abundance: .
v_gene: TRBV5-1
d_gene: .
CDR3aa: CASSPQVTSTDTQYF
CDR3nt: TGCGCCAGCAGCCCCCAAGTCACTAGCACAGATACGCAGTATTTT

j_gene: TRBJ2-7
abundance: .
v_gene: TRBV5-1
d_gene: .
CDR3aa: CASSLATDSYEQYF
CDR3nt: TGCGCCAGCAGCTTGGCCACAGACTCCTACGAGCAGTACTTC

j_gene: TRBJ1-6
abundance: once
v_gene: TRBV7-9
d_gene: .
CDR3aa: CASSSQAASNSPLHF
CDR3nt: TGTGCCAGCAGCTCCCAAGCAGCCTCTAATTCACCCCTCCACTTT

j_gene: TRBJ2-2
abundance: .
v_gene: TRBV7-9
d_gene: TRBD1
CDR3aa: CASTDRGDTGELFF
CDR3nt: TGTGCCAGCACCGACAGGGGGGACACCGGGGAGCTGTTTTTT

j_gene: TRBJ2-1
abundance: .
v_gene: TRBV5-1
d_gene: TRBD1
CDR3aa: CASSLIPGTGGNEQFF
CDR3nt: TGCGCCAGCAGCTTGATTCCCGGGACAGGGGGCAATGAGCAGTTCTTC

j_gene: TRBJ1-6
abundance: .
v_gene: TRBV19
d_gene: TRBD1
CDR3aa: CASTPGQGFSPLHF
CDR3nt: TGTGCCAGTACCCCGGGACAGGGGTTTTCACCCCTCCACTTT

j_gene: TRBJ1-2
abundance: .
v_gene: TRBV30
d_gene: .
CDR3aa: CAWSHRGMGYGYTF
CDR3nt: TGTGCCTGGAGTCATCGAGGGATGGGCTATGGCTACACCTTC

j_gene: TRBJ1-2
abundance: .
v_gene: TRBV27
d_gene: TRBD1
CDR3aa: CASSRRTPRGRDYGYTF
CDR3nt: TGTGCCAGCAGCCGACGAACCCCCAGGGGGCGGGACTATGGCTACACCTTC

j_gene: TRBJ1-2
abundance: few
v_gene: TRBV5-1
d_gene: TRBD1
CDR3aa: CASSVDRGQFGYTF
CDR3nt: TGCGCCAGCAGTGTGGACAGGGGGCAGTTTGGCTACACCTTC

j_gene: TRBJ2-1
abundance: .
v_gene: TRBV7-9
d_gene: .
CDR3aa: CASSLAAYGNEQFF
CDR3nt: TGTGCCAGCAGCTTAGCGGCGTACGGGAATGAGCAGTTCTTC

j_gene: TRBJ2-3
abundance: .
v_gene: TRBV6-1
d_gene: TRBD2
CDR3aa: CASSAGWGSGGYTDTQYF
CDR3nt: TGTGCCAGCAGTGCAGGGTGGGGTAGCGGGGGGTACACAGATACGCAGTATTTT

j_gene: TRBJ2-3
abundance: .
v_gene: TRBV5-1
d_gene: TRBD1
CDR3aa: CASSLSGTGYIDTQYF
CDR3nt: TGCGCCAGCAGCTTATCCGGGACAGGGTATATAGATACGCAGTATTTT

j_gene: TRBJ2-7
abundance: once
v_gene: TRBV7-2
d_gene: TRBD1
CDR3aa: CASGTPRGQAYEQYF
CDR3nt: TGTGCCAGCGGCACCCCCCGGGGACAGGCCTACGAGCAGTACTTC

j_gene: TRBJ2-5
abundance: .
v_gene: TRBV25-1
d_gene: .
CDR3aa: CASSEYRGQETQYF
CDR3nt: TGTGCCAGCAGTGAATACAGGGGTCAAGAGACCCAGTACTTC

j_gene: TRBJ2-3
abundance: .
v_gene: TRBV5-4
d_gene: TRBD2
CDR3aa: CASSYWGGTQYF
CDR3nt: TGTGCCAGCAGCTATTGGGGGGGGACGCAGTATTTT

j_gene: TRBJ2-3
abundance: .
v_gene: TRBV5-4
d_gene: .
CDR3aa: CASTAQSQGDTQYF
CDR3nt: TGTGCCAGCACCGCGCAGTCGCAAGGAGATACGCAGTATTTT

j_gene: TRBJ2-2
abundance: .
v_gene: TRBV19
d_gene: .
CDR3aa: CASSITGVGSRNTGELFF
CDR3nt: TGTGCCAGTAGTATCACGGGGGTCGGATCTCGTAACACCGGGGAGCTGTTTTTT

j_gene: TRBJ1-5
abundance: .
v_gene: TRBV6-6
d_gene: .
CDR3aa: CASSSTIGRGNQPQHF
CDR3nt: TGTGCCAGCAGCTCCACAATCGGCAGGGGTAATCAGCCCCAGCATTTT

j_gene: TRBJ2-6
abundance: .
v_gene: TRBV10-3
d_gene: TRBD1
CDR3aa: CAIRPGQGTSGANVLTF
CDR3nt: TGTGCCATCAGGCCGGGACAGGGAACATCTGGGGCCAACGTCCTGACTTTC

j_gene: TRBJ2-5
abundance: .
v_gene: TRBV6-6
d_gene: .
CDR3aa: CASSYSRLDSETQYF
CDR3nt: TGTGCCAGCAGTTACTCTAGACTAGACTCAGAGACCCAGTACTTC

j_gene: TRBJ2-5
abundance: .
v_gene: TRBV19
d_gene: .
CDR3aa: CASSIRETQYF
CDR3nt: TGTGCCAGTAGTATTAGAGAGACCCAGTACTTC

j_gene: TRBJ2-7
abundance: .
v_gene: TRBV6-5
d_gene: .
CDR3aa: CASSYSRGGYEQYF
CDR3nt: TGTGCCAGCAGTTACTCTAGGGGGGGCTACGAGCAGTACTTC

j_gene: TRBJ2-7
abundance: once
v_gene: TRBV11-2
d_gene: .
CDR3aa: CASSSTKSLEQYF
CDR3nt: TGTGCCAGCAGCTCAACCAAGAGTCTCGAGCAGTACTTC

j_gene: TRBJ1-2
abundance: .
v_gene: TRBV30
d_gene: .
CDR3aa: CAGGQSLYGYTF
CDR3nt: TGTGCCGGCGGACAGAGCCTCTATGGCTACACCTTC

j_gene: TRBJ2-7
abundance: .
v_gene: TRBV7-9
d_gene: .
CDR3aa: CASSPSRGAGGYSYEQYF
CDR3nt: TGTGCCAGCAGCCCTAGCCGGGGGGCAGGGGGCTACTCCTACGAGCAGTACTTC

j_gene: TRBJ2-3
abundance: .
v_gene: TRBV7-9
d_gene: .
CDR3aa: CASSPSPSTDTQYF
CDR3nt: TGTGCCAGCAGTCCTAGTCCCTCCACAGATACGCAGTATTTT

j_gene: TRBJ1-2
abundance: .
v_gene: TRBV6-1
d_gene: .
CDR3aa: CASSDYGVRVYGYTF
CDR3nt: TGTGCCAGCAGTGATTATGGGGTTCGCGTCTATGGCTACACCTTC

j_gene: TRBJ2-7
abundance: .
v_gene: TRBV6-5
d_gene: .
CDR3aa: CASSTRSEQYF
CDR3nt: TGTGCCAGCAGTACCCGAAGTGAGCAGTACTTC

j_gene: TRBJ1-5
abundance: .
v_gene: TRBV19
d_gene: .
CDR3aa: CASSIEQGRGLSNQPQHF
CDR3nt: TGTGCCAGTAGTATAGAACAGGGTAGAGGGTTGAGCAATCAGCCCCAGCATTTT

j_gene: TRBJ1-2
abundance: .
v_gene: TRBV29-1
d_gene: .
CDR3aa: CSYPRSHPNYGYTF
CDR3nt: TGCAGCTACCCAAGGAGCCACCCTAACTATGGCTACACCTTC

j_gene: TRBJ2-7
abundance: .
v_gene: TRBV7-6
d_gene: .
CDR3aa: CASSLAGGTYEQYF
CDR3nt: TGTGCCAGCAGCTTAGCTGGGGGTACCTACGAGCAGTACTTC

j_gene: TRBJ2-1
abundance: few
v_gene: TRBV5-1
d_gene: .
CDR3aa: CASSLAGAYNEQFF
CDR3nt: TGCGCCAGCAGCTTGGCGGGTGCCTACAATGAGCAGTTCTTC

j_gene: TRBJ1-1
abundance: .
v_gene: TRBV18
d_gene: .
CDR3aa: CASSRGTGSLVVNTEAFF
CDR3nt: TGTGCCAGCTCACGGGGCACAGGGAGTTTGGTGGTGAACACTGAAGCTTTCTTT

j_gene: TRBJ2-1
abundance: .
v_gene: TRBV4-3
d_gene: TRBD2
CDR3aa: CASSQPGLAAREQFF
CDR3nt: TGCGCCAGCAGCCAACCGGGACTAGCGGCCCGAGAGCAGTTCTTC

j_gene: TRBJ2-7
abundance: .
v_gene: TRBV2
d_gene: .
CDR3aa: CASSAWSYEQYF
CDR3nt: TGTGCCAGCAGTGCCTGGTCCTACGAGCAGTACTTC

j_gene: TRBJ1-3
abundance: .
v_gene: TRBV6-5
d_gene: .
CDR3aa: CASSYSRRSTIYF
CDR3nt: TGTGCCAGCAGTTACAGCCGACGGAGTACCATATATTTT

j_gene: TRBJ1-5
abundance: once
v_gene: TRBV5-6
d_gene: .
CDR3aa: CASSFGDQPQHF
CDR3nt: TGTGCCAGCAGCTTCGGCGATCAGCCCCAGCATTTT